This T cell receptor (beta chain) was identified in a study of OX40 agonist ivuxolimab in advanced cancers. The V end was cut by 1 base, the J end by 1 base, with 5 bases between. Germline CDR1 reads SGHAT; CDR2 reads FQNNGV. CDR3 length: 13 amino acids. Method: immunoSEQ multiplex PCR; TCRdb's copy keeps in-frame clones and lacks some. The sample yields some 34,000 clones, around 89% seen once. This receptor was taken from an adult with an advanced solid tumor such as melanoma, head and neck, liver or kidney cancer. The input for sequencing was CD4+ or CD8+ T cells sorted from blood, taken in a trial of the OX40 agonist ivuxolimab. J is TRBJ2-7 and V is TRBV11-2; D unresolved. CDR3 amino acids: CASSLAASYEQYF. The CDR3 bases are TGTGCCAGCAGCTTAGCAGCTTCCTACGAGCAGTACTTC.